These 6 T cell receptor beta chains were all obtained from the same sample, sequenced in a study of cytomegalovirus exposure and HLA in healthy donors. This table comes from immunoSEQ multiplex PCR, and its TCRdb copy is limited to in-frame clones, with some not included. This table holds 250,000 to 350,000 clones, 86% found once. The sequencing input was PBMCs. These receptors came from a young woman in good health and CMV-seronegative.

This chain uses TRBV4-1 with TRBJ1-2, with 9 bases aligning to TRBD1. Per germline, CDR1 MGHRA and CDR2 YSYEKL. The CDR3 is made up of 16 amino acids. V gave up 2 bases and J gave up 1 base; unmatched junction bases: 5. CDR3 protein: CASSQLGTGLNYGYTF. The CDR3, as DNA: TGCGCCAGCAGCCAATTAGGGACAGGGCTTAACTATGGCTACACCTTC.

The chain carries TRBV27 and TRBJ2-3; 11 bases agree with TRBD2. The CDR3 is 19 amino acids. Trimming took 4 bases from V and 0 from J; bases not matched to a gene: 12. Germline CDR1 is MNHEY and CDR2 is SMNVEV (reference sequence). The CDR3 DNA reads as TGTGCCAGCAGTTCTAGACTAGCGGGACCCCCTTCTAGCACAGATACGCAGTATTTT. Translated: CASSSRLAGPPSSTDTQYF.

The genes are TRBV10-3 and TRBJ1-3; D is unclear. The germline gives CDR1 ENHRY, CDR2 SYGVKD. This CDR3 spans 15 amino acids. Trimming removed 4 bases from V and 4 bases from J, with 14 bases in between. Here the CDR3 reads CAISVSETGGNTIYF. The DNA for the CDR3 is TGTGCCATCAGTGTATCAGAGACGGGGGGAAACACCATATATTTT.

This clone has a single count. This chain joins TRBV27 and TRBJ2-3; tentatively, D is TRBD2 (6 bases). Germline CDR1 is MNHEY and CDR2 is SMNVEV (reference sequence). The CDR3 is made up of 15 amino acids. The germline V and J ends were trimmed by 4 bases and 3 bases, with 14 bases remaining between them. CDR3 nucleotides: TGTGCCAGCAGTTCCCCGGGAGTTGAAACAGATACGCAGTATTTT. Translating gives CASSSPGVETDTQYF.

V and J are TRBV5-1 and TRBJ1-2; possibly TRBD1 for D (6 bases). This CDR3 has 14 residues. Germline V gives CDR1 SGHRS, CDR2 YFSETQ. Trimming removed 2 bases at V and 3 bases at J, with 11 bases between. CDR3 in amino acids: CASSFWTEDYGYTF. CDR3 DNA: TGCGCCAGCAGCTTCTGGACAGAAGACTATGGCTACACCTTC.

This chain connects TRBV11-2 to TRBJ2-2, with TRBD1 matching over 9 bases. The CDR3 sequence is 15 residues long. Germline values: CDR1 SGHAT, CDR2 FQNNGV. The J segment lost 4 bases and the V segment lost 8 bases, leaving 8 bases of the junction unmatched. In DNA, the CDR3 is TGTGCCAGCCTAACAGGGGGCCAGGGCACCGGGGAGCTGTTTTTT. Translation gives CASLTGGQGTGELFF.